Listed below are T cell receptor beta chains from one sample, sequenced in a study of cytomegalovirus exposure and HLA in healthy donors. Assay used: immunoSEQ multiplex PCR; TCRdb lists only in-frame clones, some missing. Counted here are nearly 100,000 clones, about a tenth occurring once; the ten biggest clones make up about 4.7%. The sequenced material came from PBMCs. These receptor sequences come from a man aged 45-60 years in good health and CMV-seropositive. Each CDR3 is given with its conserved first and last residue. A D gene is named only where the DNA matches it firmly. The size entry is marked missing in some rows and otherwise reads once, few, many or a size class.

D	J	size	V	DNA	CDR3
TRBD2	TRBJ2-7	.	TRBV6-5	TGTGCCAGCAGTTCCCTACTAGCGGGAGGGCCTGTCGAGCAGTACTTC	CASSSLLAGGPVEQYF
.	TRBJ2-6	.	TRBV29-1	TGCAGCGTGGCATCTGGGGCCAACGTCCTGACTTTC	CSVASGANVLTF
.	TRBJ2-7	.	TRBV30	TGTGCCTGGAGTGTAGGTCAGGTCTACGAGCAGTACTTC	CAWSVGQVYEQYF
TRBD1	TRBJ2-5	.	TRBV25-1	TGTGCCAGCACCCGGACAGGGGACAGGGTTAAGCAGTACTTC	CASTRTGDRVKQYF
.	TRBJ2-7	.	TRBV5-8	TGTGCCAGCATCCAGGCAAAAAACGAGCAGTACTTC	CASIQAKNEQYF
.	TRBJ2-5	many	TRBV5-1	TGCGCCAGCAGCTTGGCCGACTTGGAGACCCAGTACTTC	CASSLADLETQYF
TRBD1	TRBJ2-3	few	TRBV7-9	TGTGCCAGCAGCTTAGCGACGGGGACAGGTAGTTTT	CASSLATGTGSF
.	TRBJ2-3	few	TRBV25-1	TGTGCCAGCAGTGAATTGGGGGGGCCAGATACGCAGTATTTT	CASSELGGPDTQYF
TRBD1	TRBJ1-2	few	TRBV2	TGTGCCAGCAGCGGACCGGGACAGGGGTATGGCTACACCTTC	CASSGPGQGYGYTF
TRBD2	TRBJ2-2	.	TRBV6-5	TGTGCCAGCAGCGAGCGGGAATCGAACACCGGGGAGCTGTTTTTT	CASSERESNTGELFF
.	TRBJ2-7	.	TRBV10-2	TGCGCCAGCAGTACCACTTACGAGCAGTACTTC	CASSTTYEQYF
.	TRBJ1-1	.	TRBV6-1	TGTGCCAGCAGTGAAGAGGGGAAAGCTTTCTTT	CASSEEGKAFF
.	TRBJ1-6	.	TRBV30	TGTGCCTGGAGTGGGTTAGGGAGCTCCTATAATTCACCCCTCCACTTT	CAWSGLGSSYNSPLHF
TRBD1	TRBJ2-7	few	TRBV10-2	TGCGCCAGCAGCCGAGGCCGGGACAGTTCCTACGAGCAGTACTTC	CASSRGRDSSYEQYF
.	TRBJ1-5	few	TRBV28	TGTGCCAGCAGGAAACAGGGCGGGCAGCCCCAGCATTTT	CASRKQGGQPQHF
TRBD1	TRBJ2-2	.	TRBV29-1	TGCAGCGTTGCCGTAGACAGGGGGAGGCCCGGGGAGCTGTTTTTT	CSVAVDRGRPGELFF
.	TRBJ1-2	few	TRBV7-8	TGTGCCAGCAGCCCTGGGAGGGCCTATGGCTACACCTTC	CASSPGRAYGYTF
TRBD1	TRBJ2-3	.	TRBV6-1	TGTGCCAGCAACCGGGACAGGGGGCTTACAGATACGCAGTATTTT	CASNRDRGLTDTQYF
.	TRBJ1-5	few	TRBV6-1	TGTGCCAGCAGTGAAAACACAGGCCCTCAGCCCCAGCATTTT	CASSENTGPQPQHF
TRBD2	TRBJ2-7	few	TRBV6-5	TGTGCCAGCAGTTACAGCGGGACTAGCCCCTCCTACGAGCAGTACTTC	CASSYSGTSPSYEQYF
TRBD2	TRBJ2-7	.	TRBV10-3	TGTGCCATCATGCCTACTAGCGGGATTGACGGGTCCTACGAGCAGTACTTC	CAIMPTSGIDGSYEQYF
.	TRBJ1-3	few	TRBV5-1	TGCGCCAGCAGCCGAGAATCCCCCGGAAACACCATATATTTT	CASSRESPGNTIYF
TRBD1	TRBJ1-5	few	TRBV6-5	TGTGCCAGCAGTCCCGGACAGGGTAGGCAGCCCCAGCATTTT	CASSPGQGRQPQHF
TRBD1	TRBJ1-4	few	TRBV5-5	TGTGCCAGCAGCTTGGCCACCAGGGGGAAACTGTTTTTT	CASSLATRGKLFF
.	TRBJ1-4	few	TRBV21-1	TGTGCCAGCAGCAAAGGGAGATCAGGGAATGAAAAACTGTTTTTT	CASSKGRSGNEKLFF
TRBD1	TRBJ1-1	few	TRBV28	TGTGCCAGCAGCCCCTGGACAGGGGGCTCTGATGAAGCTTTCTTT	CASSPWTGGSDEAFF
TRBD1	TRBJ1-4	.	TRBV25-1	TGTGCCAGCGCTAACAGGGGGCAGGATGAAAAACTGTTTTTT	CASANRGQDEKLFF
TRBD2	TRBJ2-5	.	TRBV9	TGTGCCAGCAGCGGGACTAGCGGAACCCAAGAGACCCAGTACTTC	CASSGTSGTQETQYF
TRBD1	TRBJ2-7	.	TRBV6-5	TGTGCCAGCAGTTACCTCGGACAGGACGAGCAGTACTTC	CASSYLGQDEQYF
.	TRBJ2-7	many	TRBV2	TGTGCCAGCAGTGGGGGCCCGACCTACGAGCAGTACTTC	CASSGGPTYEQYF
.	TRBJ2-7	.	TRBV2	TGTGCCAGCAGTGAGAGGTACTTATCCTACGAGCAGTACTTC	CASSERYLSYEQYF
.	TRBJ2-7	few	TRBV19	TGTGCCAGTGTGGGGGGAGATCGGGGTCGTATTTCCTACGAGCAGTACTTC	CASVGGDRGRISYEQYF
.	TRBJ1-5	.	TRBV10-2	TGCGCCAGCAGTGTGGCAGGGGTAGATCAGCCCCAGCATTTT	CASSVAGVDQPQHF
.	TRBJ2-7	few	TRBV9	TGTGCCAGCAGCCCCCGGACTCACTCCTACGAGCAGTACTTC	CASSPRTHSYEQYF
TRBD1	TRBJ2-7	.	TRBV6-6	TGTGCCGTGACGACAGGGGCCCACGAGCAGTACTTC	CAVTTGAHEQYF
.	TRBJ2-2	.	TRBV5-1	TGCGCCAGCAGCTCGTCCGGAGCGAACACCGGGGAGCTGTTTTTT	CASSSSGANTGELFF
.	TRBJ2-7	few	TRBV7-2	TGTGCCGGCAGCTTTGGCGGCTCAAGCTCCTACGAGCAGTACTTC	CAGSFGGSSSYEQYF
TRBD1	TRBJ1-1	few	TRBV5-1	TGCGCCAGCAGCGCGGGACAGGGGATGACTGAAGCTTTCTTT	CASSAGQGMTEAFF
.	TRBJ2-6	.	TRBV7-9	TGTGCCAGCAGCTTAGAGGGGACTGGGGCCAACGTCCTGACTTTC	CASSLEGTGANVLTF
.	TRBJ2-1	few	TRBV7-2	TGTGCCAGCAGCTTAGTTTCCTCGGGACTCCCCAAAATCTTC	CASSLVSSGLPKIF
TRBD2	TRBJ2-7	.	TRBV6-5	TGTGCCAGCACTAAGAGGCGGGGGGCCTACGAGCAGTACTTC	CASTKRRGAYEQYF
TRBD1	TRBJ2-3	few	TRBV28	TGTGCCAGCAGTTTCGGACAGGGCCGCCGCACAGATACGCAGTATTTT	CASSFGQGRRTDTQYF
.	TRBJ2-7	.	TRBV5-1	TGCGCCAGCAGCTCACAGGGTAGTGGCGAGCAGTACTTC	CASSSQGSGEQYF
TRBD2	TRBJ2-1	few	TRBV5-6	TGTGCCAGCAGCCCGACTAGCGGGAGTTCAAATGAGCAGTTCTTC	CASSPTSGSSNEQFF
.	TRBJ1-5	.	TRBV29-1	TGCAGCATCCTTTTCCTAGACAGGAGAAATAGCAATCAGCCCCAGCATTTT	CSILFLDRRNSNQPQHF
TRBD1	TRBJ2-7	.	TRBV19	TGTGCCAGTAGTATTGGGGCCGGGACAGCCTTCTCCTACGAGCAGTACTTC	CASSIGAGTAFSYEQYF
.	TRBJ1-4	few	TRBV15	TGTGCCACCAGCAGAGGTTTTATTAGGACAGTCTATGCAACTAATGAAAAACTGTTTTTT	CATSRGFIRTVYATNEKLFF
TRBD1	TRBJ2-3	few	TRBV18	TGTGCCAGCTCACCGGACAGGGTTAGGGGCACAGATACGCAGTATTTT	CASSPDRVRGTDTQYF
.	TRBJ2-1	.	TRBV7-8	TGTGCCAGCAGCTTACCGAAACAGAATGAGCAGTTCTTC	CASSLPKQNEQFF
.	TRBJ2-7	few	TRBV13	TGTGCCAGCAGCCCCCGGGTCGGCCTTAACTACGAGCAGTACTTC	CASSPRVGLNYEQYF
.	TRBJ2-3	.	TRBV7-2	TGTGCCACAAGACCCTTACAGGGGGGGAATACGCAGTATTTT	CATRPLQGGNTQYF
TRBD1	TRBJ2-5	few	TRBV5-4	TGTGCCAGCAGCACCAACAGGGGTAATGGAGAGACCCAGTACTTC	CASSTNRGNGETQYF
TRBD2	TRBJ2-7	few	TRBV7-2	TGTGCCAGCAGCTTAGGTGCAAGCGGGAGGGCCGGTAACGAGCAGTACTTC	CASSLGASGRAGNEQYF
.	TRBJ2-7	.	TRBV7-8	TGTGCCAGCAGCTTATCTGGGCCCTACGAGCAGTACTTC	CASSLSGPYEQYF
TRBD2	TRBJ2-7	few	TRBV7-2	TGTGCCAGCAGCCGACTAGCGGGAGGGCCTTACGAGCAGTACTTC	CASSRLAGGPYEQYF
TRBD1	TRBJ1-4	few	TRBV7-8	TGTGCCAGCAGCTTATACAATTCGGCGACAGGGGATGAAAAACTGTTTTTT	CASSLYNSATGDEKLFF
.	TRBJ2-3	few	TRBV2	TGTGCCAGCAGCCAGGCGTCTAGCACAGATACGCAGTATTTT	CASSQASSTDTQYF
.	TRBJ1-1	.	TRBV5-4	TGTGCCAGCACCTTGGGGGCAGTGAACACTGAAGCTTTCTTT	CASTLGAVNTEAFF
TRBD2	TRBJ2-1	.	TRBV5-1	TGCGCCAGCAGTAGCGGGAGATCCTACAATGAGCAGTTCTTC	CASSSGRSYNEQFF